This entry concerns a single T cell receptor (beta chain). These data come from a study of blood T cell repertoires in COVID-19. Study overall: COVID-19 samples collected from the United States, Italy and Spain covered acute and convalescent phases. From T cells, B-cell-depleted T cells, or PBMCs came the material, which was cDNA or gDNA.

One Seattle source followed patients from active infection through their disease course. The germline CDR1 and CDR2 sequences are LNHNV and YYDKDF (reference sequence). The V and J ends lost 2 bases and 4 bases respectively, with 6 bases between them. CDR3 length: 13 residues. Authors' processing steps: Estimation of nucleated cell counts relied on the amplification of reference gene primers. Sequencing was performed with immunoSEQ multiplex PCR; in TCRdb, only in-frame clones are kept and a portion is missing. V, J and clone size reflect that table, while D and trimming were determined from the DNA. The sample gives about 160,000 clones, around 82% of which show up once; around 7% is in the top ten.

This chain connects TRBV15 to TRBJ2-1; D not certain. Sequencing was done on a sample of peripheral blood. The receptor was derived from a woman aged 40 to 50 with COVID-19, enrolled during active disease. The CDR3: CATSRKRYNEQFF. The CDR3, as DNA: TGTGCCACCAGCAGAAAACGGTACAATGAGCAGTTCTTC.